This TCR beta chain came from a study of memory CD4+ T cells and cytomegalovirus serostatus. There are 15 residues in the CDR3. Trimming cost V 2 bases and J 9 bases, with 17 bases left between them. Germline CDR1 SEHNR, CDR2 FQNEAQ (reference sequence). Comment on this clone: Its antigen is not known.

Sequencing used immunoSEQ multiplex PCR; TCRdb keeps in-frame clones, though not all of them. This table has about 64,000 clones, roughly four fifths appearing once. The sort gate was single viable CD3+CD4+CD8-CD45RO+ cells for memory CD4+ T cells. Broader study findings: CD4+ memory repertoires contained about 40% of the 164 reported CMV TCRbeta sequences. The CMV-associated TCR signature appears largely within the CD4+ memory repertoire.

Sequenced: memory CD4+ T cells from blood. The receptor's source is an adult in good health and CMV-seronegative. This rearrangement joins TRBV7-9 to TRBJ2-1; D unresolved. DNA for the CDR3: TGTGCCAGCAGCTTAAGAACTCCTGGACCGGGTGAGCAGTTCTTC. This translates into CASSLRTPGPGEQFF.